This T cell receptor (beta chain) emerged from a study of blood T cell repertoires in COVID-19. Turning to the study itself: Acute-phase and convalescent COVID-19 samples originated in the United States, Italy and Spain. In each case, the material was cDNA or gDNA derived from T cells, B-cell-depleted T cells, or PBMCs.

The CDR3 consists of 14 residues. V lost 3 bases to trimming and J lost 2 bases, with 10 bases between them. The germline V gene encodes CDR1 LGHNT and CDR2 FRNRAP. Original handling: Amplification with reference gene primers provided the estimates of nucleated cell counts. The assay was immunoSEQ multiplex PCR, and TCRdb's table has in-frame clones only and misses some. The D gene and trimming were derived from the DNA, and the V and J assignments and clone size from that table. This table has some 190,000 clones, roughly 88% appearing once. This sequence joins TRBV12-5 and TRBJ1-2, with no clear D. The TCR sequence derives from a woman aged 40 to 49 who had recovered from COVID-19. The sequenced sample was peripheral blood. CDR3 sequence: CASGFRQVNYGYTF. In DNA, the CDR3 is TGTGCTAGTGGTTTCAGGCAGGTGAACTATGGCTACACCTTC.